This T cell receptor beta chain was documented in a study of T-cell memory formation after mild COVID-19. Germline V lookup: CDR1 SEHNR, CDR2 FQNEAQ (reference sequence). V dropped 4 bases and J dropped 1; count of bases not matched to a gene: 11. This CDR3 has 18 amino acids. This clonotype was observed a few times. What it binds is unknown. Overall study results and limits: Pre-infection memory already had some responding clones, implying cross-reactive memory joined. Those CD4+ clones that contracted were mainly in CM and EM (CD8+ ones in EMRA). Still unconfirmed is whether the second-wave clones peaking on day 37 recognized SARS-CoV-2.

TCR alpha and TCR beta cDNA libraries carrying sample barcodes and UMIs came from 5'RACE with constant-segment primers. One entry per CDR3 protein results from TCRdb running MiXCR on the 5' RACE reads. The sample lists 240,000 or so distinct CDR3 sequences; roughly 10% were seen once. The chain is built from TRBV7-9 and TRBJ2-1, with 9 bases identical to TRBD2. The sample taken for sequencing was PBMCs or a T cell subset sorted from them (not recorded which). This sequence originates from a man younger than 35 who had mild COVID-19 (a few samples of this study predate the infection). Cell type and time point are not known. CDR3 loop: CASSSAVGTSSSYNEQFF. CDR3 DNA sequence: TGTGCCAGCAGCTCAGCGGTAGGGACTAGCAGTTCCTACAATGAGCAGTTCTTC.